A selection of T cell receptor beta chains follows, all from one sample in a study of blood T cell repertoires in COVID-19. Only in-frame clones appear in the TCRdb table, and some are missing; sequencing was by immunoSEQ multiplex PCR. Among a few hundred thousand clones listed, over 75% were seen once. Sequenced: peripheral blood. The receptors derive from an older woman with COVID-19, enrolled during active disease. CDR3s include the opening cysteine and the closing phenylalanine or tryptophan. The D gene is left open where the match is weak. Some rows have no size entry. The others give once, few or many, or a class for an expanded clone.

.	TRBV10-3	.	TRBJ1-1	TGTGCCATCAGTGAGTCGCAGGGTAGCGGTGAAGCTTTCTTT	CAISESQGSGEAFF
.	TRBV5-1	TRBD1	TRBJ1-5	TGCGCCAGCAGCCGCGGAACAGGGGGTGGCAATCAGCCCCAGCATTTT	CASSRGTGGGNQPQHF
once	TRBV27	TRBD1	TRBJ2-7	TGTGCCAGCAGTCGGGACAGTAAAAACTACGAGCAGTACTTC	CASSRDSKNYEQYF
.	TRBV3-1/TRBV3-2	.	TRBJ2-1	TGTGCCAGCAGCCAAGAATCTTTTAATGAGCAGTTCTTC	CASSQESFNEQFF
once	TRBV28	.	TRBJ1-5	TGTGCCAGCAAGAGGGTAAACCAGCCCCAGCATTTT	CASKRVNQPQHF
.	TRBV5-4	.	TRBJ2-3	TGTGCCAGCAGCAGGACAGTTCAGGGAGATACGCAGTATTTT	CASSRTVQGDTQYF
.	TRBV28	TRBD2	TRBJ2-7	TGTGCCAGCAGTTTATCCCGGGACTACACCTACGAGCAGTACTTC	CASSLSRDYTYEQYF
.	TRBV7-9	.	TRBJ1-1	TGTGCCAGCAGCTCCCCCGCGATCACTGAAGCTTTCTTT	CASSSPAITEAFF
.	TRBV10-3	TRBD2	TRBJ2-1	TGTGCCATCCGCTGGACTAGCGGGAGTTTTATCAATGAGCAGTTCTTC	CAIRWTSGSFINEQFF
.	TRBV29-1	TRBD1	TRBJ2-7	TGCAGCGTTGCACAGGGGGGTGTGGAGCAGTACTTC	CSVAQGGVEQYF
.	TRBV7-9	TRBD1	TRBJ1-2	TGTGCCAGCAGCACACTACAGGGGACGACAGGCTATGGCTACACCTTC	CASSTLQGTTGYGYTF
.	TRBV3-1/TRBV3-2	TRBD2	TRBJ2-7	TGTGCCAGCAGCCAAGTTGTCGGGAGGGGGCAGTACTTC	CASSQVVGRGQYF
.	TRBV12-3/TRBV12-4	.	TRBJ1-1	TGTGCCAGCAGTTCATACAGGAACACTGAAGCTTTCTTT	CASSSYRNTEAFF
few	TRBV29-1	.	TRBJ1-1	TGCAGCGTTGTCGACAGAGCGAACACTGAAGCTTTCTTT	CSVVDRANTEAFF
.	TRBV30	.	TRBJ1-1	TGTGCCTGGAACCCGACAGTTAACACTGAAGCTTTCTTT	CAWNPTVNTEAFF
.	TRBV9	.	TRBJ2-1	TGTGCCAGCAGCGTAGGGCTAGCGAGCTCCTACAATGAGCAGTTCTTC	CASSVGLASSYNEQFF
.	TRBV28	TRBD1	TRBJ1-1	TGTGCCACCCGGGACAGGTACATGAACACTGAAGCTTTCTTT	CATRDRYMNTEAFF
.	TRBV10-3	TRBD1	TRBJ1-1	TGTGCCATCAGCCAGGGACAGCGAATGAACACTGAAGCTTTCTTT	CAISQGQRMNTEAFF
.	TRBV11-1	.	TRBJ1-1	TGTGCCAGCAGCTTTACAGGGTTGGCCACTGAAGCTTTCTTT	CASSFTGLATEAFF
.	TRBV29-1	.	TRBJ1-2	TGCAGCGTTGAAAGTGGGGGGGGCTATGGCTACACCTTC	CSVESGGGYGYTF
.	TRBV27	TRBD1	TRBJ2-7	TGTGCCAGCAGTCAAAGACAGGGAAGCTCCTACGAGCAGTACTTC	CASSQRQGSSYEQYF
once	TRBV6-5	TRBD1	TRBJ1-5	TGTGCCAGCAGCCCGACAGGGGTAGATCAGCCCCAGCATTTT	CASSPTGVDQPQHF
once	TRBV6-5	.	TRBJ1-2	TGTGCCAGCAGTTTCAAGGACAGCTATGGCTACACCTTC	CASSFKDSYGYTF
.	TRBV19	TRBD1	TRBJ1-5	TGTGCCAGTAGTATGTTTGGGACAGGCGGGGCTCAGCCCCAGCATTTT	CASSMFGTGGAQPQHF
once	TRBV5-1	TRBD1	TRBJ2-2	TGCGCCAGCAGCTTGCGGGGACAGGGGAACACCGGGGAGCTGTTTTTT	CASSLRGQGNTGELFF
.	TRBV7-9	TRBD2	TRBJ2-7	TGTGCCAGCAGCCCCTTCCGGGGAGCGGGAGAATACGAGCAGTACTTC	CASSPFRGAGEYEQYF
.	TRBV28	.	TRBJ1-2	TGTGCCAGCAGTTTCGTCGGGTCGAACTATGGCTACACCTTC	CASSFVGSNYGYTF
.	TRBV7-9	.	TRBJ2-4	TGTGCCAGCAGCTCACTTTTGACCAAAAACATTCAGTACTTC	CASSSLLTKNIQYF
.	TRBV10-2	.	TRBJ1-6	TGCGCCAGCACCGTTAGAGGAAGCTCCTATAATTCACCCCTCCACTTT	CASTVRGSSYNSPLHF
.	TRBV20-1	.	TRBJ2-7	TGCAGTGCCCTCTTAACTTACGAGCAGTACTTC	CSALLTYEQYF
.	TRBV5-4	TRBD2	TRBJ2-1	TGTGCCAGCAGCCGGACTAGCGGATTGGCAGAGTTCTTC	CASSRTSGLAEFF
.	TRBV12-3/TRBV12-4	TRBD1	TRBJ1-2	TGTGCCAGCAGCCTACAGGGGAACGCCTACACCTTC	CASSLQGNAYTF
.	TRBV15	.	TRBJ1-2	TGTGCCACCAGCAGAGGGGGGGGCTATGGCTACACCTTC	CATSRGGGYGYTF
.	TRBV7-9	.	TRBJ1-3	TGTGCCAGCAGCTACTCCGGGTCCCAAAGGCACACCATATATTTT	CASSYSGSQRHTIYF
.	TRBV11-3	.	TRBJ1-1	TGTGCCAGCAGCTTAGGTTCAGGGACGGGAGAGAACACTGAAGCTTTCTTT	CASSLGSGTGENTEAFF
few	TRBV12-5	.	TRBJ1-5	TGTGCTAGTGGTTTGCATGTCAATCAGCCCCAGCATTTT	CASGLHVNQPQHF
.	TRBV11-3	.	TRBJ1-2	TGTGCCAGCAGTCGAGGTGCGGGGGGCTACACCTTC	CASSRGAGGYTF
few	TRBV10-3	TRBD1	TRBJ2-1	TGTGCCATCAAAGGGGACAGGGGCTCCTACAATGAGCAGTTCTTC	CAIKGDRGSYNEQFF
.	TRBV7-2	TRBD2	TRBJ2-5	TGTGCCAGCAGCCGTTCAAGCGGGAGGGCAGAGACCCAGTACTTC	CASSRSSGRAETQYF
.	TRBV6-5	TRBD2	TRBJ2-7	TGTGCCAGCAGCCACACTAGCGGGAGACCCTACGAGCAGTACTTC	CASSHTSGRPYEQYF
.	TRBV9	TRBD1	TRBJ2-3	TGTGCCAGCAGCCGGGGACAGGAGAGCACAGATACGCAGTATTTT	CASSRGQESTDTQYF
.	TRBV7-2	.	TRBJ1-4	TGTGCCAGCAGCCCGCAGACAGCACAGAATGAAAAACTGTTTTTT	CASSPQTAQNEKLFF
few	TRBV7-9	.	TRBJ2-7	TGTGCCAGCAGCTTAGGGTCAGGGTCTACTCTCGAGCAGTACTTC	CASSLGSGSTLEQYF
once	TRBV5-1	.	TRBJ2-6	TGCGCCAGCAGCTTGGCCCCGGGGGCTGGGGCCAACGTCCTGACTTTC	CASSLAPGAGANVLTF
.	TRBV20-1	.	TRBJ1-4	TGCAGTGCTAGAGACGGGGGGGTGATGTTTTTT	CSARDGGVMFF
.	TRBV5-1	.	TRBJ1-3	TGCGCCAGCAGCTTGGCCGGGCAGGGGCGAGGAAACACCATATATTTT	CASSLAGQGRGNTIYF
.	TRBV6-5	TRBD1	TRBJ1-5	TGTGCCAGCAGGAGGACAGGGAGAATAAATCAGCCCCAGCATTTT	CASRRTGRINQPQHF
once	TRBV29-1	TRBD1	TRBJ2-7	TGCAGCGCTGCGACAGGGGAATACGAGCAGTACTTC	CSAATGEYEQYF
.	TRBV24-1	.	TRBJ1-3	TGTGCCACCAGTGATCCTTTGAGGTACTCTGGAAACACCATATATTTT	CATSDPLRYSGNTIYF
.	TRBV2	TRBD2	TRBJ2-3	TGTGCCAGCAGTGGTGGAATAGCGGGAGGGCCACGGGGGCCGCAGTATTTT	CASSGGIAGGPRGPQYF
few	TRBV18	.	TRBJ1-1	TGTGCCAGCTCACCTGCCGGGGGGAACACTGAAGCTTTCTTT	CASSPAGGNTEAFF
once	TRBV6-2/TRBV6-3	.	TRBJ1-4	TGTGCCAGCAGTGCCGGTTCGCGGGGGTTTAATGAAAAACTGTTTTTT	CASSAGSRGFNEKLFF